This TCR beta chain came from a study of T cell responses to AZD1222 COVID-19 vaccine. The data were produced by immunoSEQ multiplex PCR, yet TCRdb's version contains in-frame clones alone and is incomplete. Among around 130,000 clones listed, 93% were seen once. CDR3 length equals 14 residues. Trimming left V 3 bases short and J 7 bases short, with 17 bases between. Germline assignment: CDR1 SGDLS and CDR2 YYNGEE. This clone was picked up one time. The antigen remains undetermined. Notes on the study in general: The reported proportion of spike-specific TCRs targeting unmutated variant regions was nearly half. Compared with day 0, the breadth and depth of the Spike-specific TCR repertoire rose significantly after two doses of AZD1222. The donor cohort was predominantly white British with a female majority, and clonal diversity may have been underestimated. Repertoires were obtained solely post-peak T cell response.

Sequencing was performed on peripheral blood, taken on day 0 of AZD1222 vaccination. This TCR was sampled from an adult in good health. This chain connects TRBV9 to TRBJ2-7; D is tentatively TRBD1 or TRBD2 (5 bases each). The CDR3 reads CASSATGPGGEQYF. The CDR3, as DNA: TGTGCCAGCAGCGCCACAGGTCCTGGGGGAGAGCAGTACTTC.